These 15 T cell receptor beta chains were all obtained from the same sample, sequenced in a study of OX40 agonist ivuxolimab in advanced cancers. Measured with immunoSEQ multiplex PCR; TCRdb has only the in-frame clones, and not every one. Among 77,000 or so clones listed, under 95% were seen once. The sequencing used CD4+ or CD8+ T cells sorted from blood, collected in a trial of the OX40 agonist ivuxolimab. All receptors come from an adult with an advanced solid tumor such as melanoma, head and neck, liver or kidney cancer.

This chain joins TRBV6-5 and TRBJ2-3, with D tentatively TRBD1 (6 bases). Trimming stripped 2 bases from V and 0 bases from J, with 12 bases between. There are 16 residues in the CDR3. Germline V lookup: CDR1 MNHEY, CDR2 SVGAGI. CDR3 in amino acids: CASSYGTGSSTDTQYF. For the CDR3, the DNA is TGTGCCAGCAGTTACGGCACAGGGTCTAGCACAGATACGCAGTATTTT.

The chain employs TRBV7-9 and TRBJ1-1; no clear D gene. Trimming pared 6 bases from V and 6 bases from J, leaving 8 bases between. The CDR3 runs 11 residues. The germline gives CDR1 SEHNR, CDR2 FQNEAQ (reference sequence). In DNA form, the CDR3 reads TGTGCCAGCAGACGAAGGGCTGAAGCTTTCTTT. It specifies CASRRRAEAFF.

This chain joins TRBV10-2 and TRBJ2-1; 10 bases match TRBD2. The CDR3 consists of 16 residues. V dropped 1 base and J dropped 5; count of bases not matched to a gene: 5. Germline V CDR1 and CDR2: WSHSY, SAAADI. CDR3 sequence (DNA): TGCGCCAGCAGTGAGTTTGGGACTAGCGCAAACAATGAGCAGTTCTTC. Translation gives CASSEFGTSANNEQFF.

This clone was detected only a few times. The rearrangement links TRBV6-5 to TRBJ2-1; maybe TRBD1 (6 bases). Germline assignment: CDR1 MNHEY and CDR2 SVGAGI. V gave up 4 bases and J gave up 11 bases, with 9 bases separating them. This CDR3 contains 11 residues. CDR3 loop: CASSSGTQQFF. The DNA of the CDR3 is TGTGCCAGCAGTTCTGGGACACAGCAGTTCTTC.

The chain combines TRBV7-9 with TRBJ2-3, with D possibly being TRBD1 (6 bases). The V end lost 3 bases, the J end lost 2 bases, and 15 bases lay between the germline ends. Germline CDR1 and CDR2: SEHNR and FQNEAQ (reference sequence). The CDR3 runs 16 residues. In DNA, the CDR3 is TGTGCCAGCAGCTTGATCAGGGGCCGGGACACAGATACGCAGTATTTT. It specifies CASSLIRGRDTDTQYF.

The genes are TRBV27 and TRBJ2-3; D is ambiguous. Trimming cost V 4 bases and J 0 bases, with 8 bases left between them. This CDR3 spans 14 amino acids. Germline-derived CDR1 and CDR2 are MNHEY and SMNVEV (reference sequence). CDR3 DNA sequence: TGTGCCAGCAGTTCCTTCGCCAGCACAGATACGCAGTATTTT. Protein product: CASSSFASTDTQYF.

The chain is built from TRBV13 and TRBJ1-4; D is uncertain. The germline V gene encodes CDR1 PRHDT and CDR2 FYEKMQ (reference sequence). This CDR3 spans 15 amino acids. V lost 0 bases and J 6 bases, leaving 11 bases between the germline ends. The CDR3 nucleotides are TGTGCCAGCAGCTTAGGAGGCGGCCTGGATGAAAAACTGTTTTTT. It encodes CASSLGGGLDEKLFF. Looking up the rest from reference TRBV13 and TRBJ1-4 gives the full variable domain: AAGVIQSPRHLIKEKRETATLKCYPIPRHDTVYWYQQGPGQDPQFLISFYEKMQSDKGSIPDRFSAQQFSDYHSELNMSSLELGDSALYFCASSLGGGLDEKLFFGSGTQLSVL.

The CDR3 DNA reads TGTGCCAGCAGCTTGGGAAGGGGGAACTCCTACGAGCAGTACTTC. Translated, it gives CASSLGRGNSYEQYF. The V gene is TRBV13, the J gene TRBJ2-7; tentative D call: TRBD1 (6 bases). The V and J ends lost 3 bases and 0 bases respectively, with 12 bases between them. CDR1 and CDR2 from the germline V gene are PRHDT and FYEKMQ (reference sequence). The CDR3 is 15 residues long.

The chain links TRBV11-3 to TRBJ2-7; the D gene is possibly TRBD2 (6 bases). CDR1 is SGHNT and CDR2 is YENEEA in the germline V gene. This CDR3 is built from 16 residues. V was pared by 1 base and J by 2 bases, with 15 bases between. The CDR3 DNA is TGTGCCAGCAGCTTAGGGTGGGTAGCGGTCGCCTACGAGCAGTACTTC. Translating it yields CASSLGWVAVAYEQYF.

In its sample, this clone was seen once. CDR3 DNA sequence: TGTGCCAGCAGTTTAAAGGGCGCTGAAGCTTTCTTT. Translating it yields CASSLKGAEAFF. The J gene is TRBJ1-1, the V gene TRBV27, with D hard to call. V was shortened by 2 bases and J by 6 bases, with 7 bases between the two germline ends. The germline V gene encodes CDR1 MNHEY and CDR2 SMNVEV (reference sequence). CDR3 size: 12 residues.

The chain links TRBV19 to TRBJ1-1, with unresolved D. The germline gives CDR1 LNHDA, CDR2 SQIVND (reference sequence). V shed 2 bases and J shed 3 bases, with 13 bases lying between them. CDR3 length: 15 amino acids. CDR3 coding DNA: TGTGCCAGTAGTATAATTCCGGGTACGCACACTGAAGCTTTCTTT. Amino acids: CASSIIPGTHTEAFF.

The chain joins TRBV4-3 to TRBJ2-1; maybe TRBD2 (5 bases). The V gene lost 1 base and the J gene lost 2 bases, with 9 bases spanning the gap. The CDR3 length is 15 residues. Per germline, CDR1 LGHNA and CDR2 YSLEER. The CDR3 sequence: CASSQGSGAYNEQFF. The CDR3 bases are TGCGCCAGCAGCCAAGGAAGCGGTGCCTACAATGAGCAGTTCTTC.

V is TRBV10-2 and J is TRBJ1-5; perhaps TRBD1 as D (6 bases). CDR1 is WSHSY and CDR2 is SAAADI in the germline V gene. This CDR3 contains 15 residues. V shed 2 bases and J shed 2 bases, with 10 bases lying between them. The CDR3 is CASSEEGVRNQPQHF. CDR3 sequence (DNA): TGCGCCAGCAGTGAGGAGGGGGTGCGCAATCAGCCCCAGCATTTT.

V gene TRBV9 combines with J gene TRBJ1-3, with D unclear. Looked up from germline, CDR1 is SGDLS and CDR2 is YYNGEE. CDR3 size: 11 residues. Trimming took 6 bases from V and 0 from J, leaving 1 base between them. CDR3 DNA: TGTGCCAGCACCTCTGGAAACACCATATATTTT. It translates to CASTSGNTIYF.

V is TRBV9 and J is TRBJ1-2; TRBD1 matches 9 bases. V shed 3 bases and J 4 bases; nucleotides not matched to a gene: 10. There are 16 residues in the CDR3. Germline V gives CDR1 SGDLS, CDR2 YYNGEE. DNA for the CDR3: TGTGCCAGCAGCGGCTATAATCCGGGACAGGGCTATGGCTACACCTTC. Protein: CASSGYNPGQGYGYTF.